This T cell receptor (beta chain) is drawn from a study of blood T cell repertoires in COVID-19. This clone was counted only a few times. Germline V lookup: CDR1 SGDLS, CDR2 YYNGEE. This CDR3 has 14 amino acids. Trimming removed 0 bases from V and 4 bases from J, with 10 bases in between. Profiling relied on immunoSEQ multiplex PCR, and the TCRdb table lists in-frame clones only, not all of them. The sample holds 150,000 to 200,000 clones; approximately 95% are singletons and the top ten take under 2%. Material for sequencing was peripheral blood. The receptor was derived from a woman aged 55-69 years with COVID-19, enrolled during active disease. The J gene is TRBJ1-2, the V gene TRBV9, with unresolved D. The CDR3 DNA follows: TGTGCCAGCAGCGTAGATAGCAGCTCCTATGGCTACACCTTC. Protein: CASSVDSSSYGYTF.